The 9 T cell receptor beta chains below were found in one sample sequenced in a study of shared clonotypes between healthy human individuals. The repertoire was sequenced with immunoSEQ multiplex PCR; TCRdb's copy has only in-frame clones and lacks some. The sample includes millions of clones, 95% of them seen just once. The source material was naive CD4+ T cells sorted from blood. Subset of the sample: CD45RA+ positively selected. The source is a man aged 18 to 30 in good health.

The chain employs TRBV5-1 and TRBJ2-5; TRBD2 agrees at 9 bases. Germline V gives CDR1 SGHRS, CDR2 YFSETQ. Trimming cost V 1 base and J 1 base; bases outside gene matches: 5. The CDR3 runs 16 residues. CDR3 residues: CASSLLRLAVQETQYF. The CDR3 nucleotides are TGCGCCAGCAGCTTGCTGAGACTAGCGGTCCAAGAGACCCAGTACTTC.

The chain recombines TRBV25-1 with TRBJ1-4; 10 bases map to TRBD1. The length of the CDR3 is 14 residues. The J segment lost 8 bases and the V segment lost 4 bases, leaving 4 bases of the junction unmatched. Per the germline V gene, CDR1 is MGHDK and CDR2 is SYGVNS. The CDR3 DNA reads as TGTGCCAGCAGTGGGGGACAGGGGCTCGAAAAACTGTTTTTT. Amino acid sequence: CASSGGQGLEKLFF.

This clone was counted a single time. The chain carries TRBV2 and TRBJ1-4, with 9 bases fitting TRBD1. With V trimmed by 3 bases and J by 5 bases, 1 base remained unmatched. Germline V CDR1 and CDR2: SNHLY, FYNNEI. This CDR3 spans 14 amino acids. CDR3 amino acids: CASSDGTGNEKLFF. The CDR3 nucleotides read TGTGCCAGCAGTGACGGGACAGGGAATGAAAAACTGTTTTTT.

CDR3 sequence reads: CASSYIGYEQYF. DNA for the CDR3: TGTGCCAGCAGTTACATCGGCTACGAGCAGTACTTC. The chain employs TRBV6-6 and TRBJ2-7; D not resolved. CDR3 length equals 12 residues. Germline assignment: CDR1 MNHNY and CDR2 SVGAGI (reference sequence). V lost 2 bases and J lost 3, with 5 bases in between.

The chain is built from TRBV6-4 and TRBJ1-4; D remains ambiguous. The V end was cut by 6 bases, the J end by 11 bases, with 16 bases between. Germline V lookup: CDR1 MRHNA, CDR2 SNTAGT. This CDR3 contains 13 residues. CDR3 residues: CASSPPDSAKLFF. CDR3 DNA: TGTGCCAGCAGCCCCCCGGACTCGGCCAAACTGTTTTTT.

Concerning this clone itself: Other DNA sequences in the sample encode the same CDR3. The rearrangement joins TRBV5-1 to TRBJ2-5; D may be TRBD1 or TRBD2 (5 bases each). The CDR3 is 12 residues long. Germline V gene lookup returns CDR1 SGHRS and CDR2 YFSETQ. Trimming took 5 bases from V and 2 from J, leaving 7 bases between them. CDR3 protein: CASSWGQETQYF. For the CDR3, the DNA is TGCGCCAGCAGTTGGGGGCAAGAGACCCAGTACTTC.

This sequence joins TRBV5-1 and TRBJ1-1, with 8 bases matching TRBD1. Germline loops: CDR1 SGHRS, CDR2 YFSETQ. Trimming at V came to 3 bases and at J to 0 bases, leaving 4 bases not matched to a gene. CDR3 size: 15 residues. The CDR3: CASSSTGALNTEAFF. CDR3 sequence (DNA): TGCGCCAGCAGCTCGACAGGGGCCCTGAACACTGAAGCTTTCTTT. Full variable domain (missing parts from reference TRBV5-1 and TRBJ1-1): KAGVTQTPRYLIKTRGQQVTLSCSPISGHRSVSWYQQTPGQGLQFLFEYFSETQRNKGNFPGRFSGRQFSNSRSEMNVSTLELGDSALYLCASSSTGALNTEAFFGQGTRLTVV.

This clone showed up just once. The chain has TRBV10-3 and TRBJ1-5; D remains ambiguous. Trimming removed 0 bases at V and 1 base at J, with 7 bases between. CDR1 ENHRY and CDR2 SYGVKD come from the germline V gene. The CDR3 contains 15 residues. CDR3 coding DNA: TGTGCCATCAGTGAGTCCTCGGTAAGCAATCAGCCCCAGCATTTT. Its protein product is CAISESSVSNQPQHF.

The chain uses TRBV18 and TRBJ1-1; TRBD1 matches at 9 bases. The CDR3 runs 16 residues. J gave up 4 bases and V 2 bases, and 8 bases lay outside the gene matches. CDR1 and CDR2 from the germline V gene are KGHSH and LQKENI. The CDR3 DNA is TGTGCCAGCTCACCAGGGACAGGGTCGGTCGGCACTGAAGCTTTCTTT. As protein: CASSPGTGSVGTEAFF.